Shown below are 16 T cell receptor beta chains from a single sample sequenced in a study of graft-versus-host responses after intestinal transplantation. Their target antigens are unknown. Only in-frame clones appear in the TCRdb table, and some are missing; sequencing was by immunoSEQ multiplex PCR. This table has tens of thousands of clones, about 93% appearing once. The sequencing used unstimulated CD8+ T cells sorted from spleen or lymph node cells, collected before intestinal transplant. These receptors all come from a human donor who received an intestinal transplant.

The chain couples TRBV27 to TRBJ2-1; D might be TRBD1 (7 bases). Trimming shortened V by 6 bases and J by 2 bases, and 14 bases separated the two germline ends. The CDR3 is made up of 15 amino acids. Looked up from germline, CDR1 is MNHEY and CDR2 is SMNVEV (reference sequence). CDR3 loop: CASSTTGRPYNEQFF. The CDR3 DNA is TGTGCCAGCAGCACGACAGGGAGGCCCTACAATGAGCAGTTCTTC.

CDR3 loop: CASSYRQGGNEQFF. The CDR3 DNA follows: TGTGCCAGCAGCTACAGACAGGGCGGGAATGAGCAGTTCTTC. The chain employs TRBV7-9 and TRBJ2-1; 7 nucleotides line up with TRBD1. CDR1 SEHNR and CDR2 FQNEAQ come from the germline V gene (reference sequence). This CDR3 has 14 amino acids. V was pared by 4 bases and J by 7 bases, with 7 bases of the junction left unmatched. The full variable domain, rest sourced from reference TRBV7-9 and TRBJ2-1, is DTGVSQNPRHKITKRGQNVTFRCDPISEHNRLYWYRQTLGQGPEFLTYFQNEAQLEKSRLLSDRFSAERPKGSFSTLEIQRTEQGDSAMYLCASSYRQGGNEQFFGPGTRLTVL.

The chain couples TRBV27 to TRBJ1-2; D unclear. Trimming stripped 2 bases from V and 4 bases from J, with 8 bases between. This CDR3 spans 13 amino acids. CDR1 MNHEY and CDR2 SMNVEV come from the germline V gene (reference sequence). The CDR3 sequence is CASSLNPLYGYTF. The CDR3 DNA reads TGTGCCAGCAGTTTAAACCCACTCTATGGCTACACCTTC.

This clone has just one count. The V and J genes are TRBV6-1 and TRBJ1-6; D remains unclear. Per germline, CDR1 MNHNS and CDR2 SASEGT. CDR3 length: 12 residues. V lost 5 bases, J lost 8 bases, and 7 bases lay in between. This CDR3 is CASSLEDSPLHF. CDR3 DNA sequence: TGTGCCAGCAGTTTAGAGGATTCACCCCTCCACTTT.

The chain has TRBV6-5 and TRBJ2-7, with TRBD1 identical over 8 bases. The CDR3 has 13 amino acids. Germline lookup yields CDR1 MNHEY and CDR2 SVGAGI. V gave up 6 bases and J gave up 5 bases; unmatched junction bases: 6. The CDR3 is CASSPRTGHEQYF. CDR3 bases: TGTGCCAGCAGCCCACGGACAGGGCACGAGCAGTACTTC.

The chain links TRBV9 to TRBJ2-7; the match to TRBD2 covers 7 bases. CDR1 is SGDLS, CDR2 YYNGEE, per germline. V lost 0 bases to trimming and J lost 4 bases; unmatched junction nucleotides: 10. The CDR3 length is 16 residues. The CDR3 DNA follows: TGTGCCAGCAGCGTAGGTGGGGGGGACCCTCTTTACGAGCAGTACTTC. Its translation is CASSVGGGDPLYEQYF.

This clone was counted a single time. This rearrangement joins TRBV5-1 to TRBJ2-3; TRBD2 aligns across 9 bases. This CDR3 contains 16 residues. The J segment lost 2 bases and the V segment lost 2 bases, leaving 6 bases of the junction unmatched. Germline CDR1 is SGHRS and CDR2 is YFSETQ. CDR3 DNA: TGCGCCAGCAGCTTAATAGCGGGGGAAGTCACAGATACGCAGTATTTT. Its protein is CASSLIAGEVTDTQYF.

This rearrangement joins TRBV14 to TRBJ2-1; 9 nucleotides agree with TRBD1. Germline lookup yields CDR1 SGHDN and CDR2 FVKESK. J lost 6 bases, V lost 0 bases, and 6 bases had no gene match. The CDR3 totals 16 residues. CDR3 residues: CASSQEGQGPLNEQFF. The CDR3 DNA reads as TGTGCCAGCAGCCAAGAAGGACAGGGGCCCCTCAATGAGCAGTTCTTC.

V is TRBV27 and J is TRBJ2-1; D might be TRBD2 (7 bases). The V and J ends lost 3 bases and 7 bases respectively, with 10 bases between them. The CDR3 loop spans 13 amino acids. The germline gives CDR1 MNHEY, CDR2 SMNVEV (reference sequence). Written as DNA, the CDR3 is TGTGCCAGCAGTTTCCGGGGGGCGAATGAGCAGTTCTTC. Amino acids: CASSFRGANEQFF.

Details on this clone: Within the sample, other DNA sequences also encode this same CDR3. This chain uses TRBV4-3 with TRBJ2-7; 9 bases map to TRBD1. Germline trimming cut 0 bases from V and 3 bases from J; bases unmatched to any gene: 3. This CDR3 is built from 15 residues. The germline V gene has CDR1 LGHNA and CDR2 YSLEER. The CDR3 sequence: CASSQEGTGSYEQYF. CDR3 DNA: TGCGCCAGCAGCCAAGAGGGGACAGGGAGCTACGAGCAGTACTTC.

The gene calls are TRBV2 and TRBJ2-3; D might be TRBD1 (6 bases). V was pared by 10 bases and J by 2 bases, with 16 bases between. This CDR3 contains 14 residues. Germline V CDR1 and CDR2: SNHLY, FYNNEI. The CDR3 sequence is CATAIQGTTDTQYF. In nucleotides, the CDR3 is TGTGCCACTGCAATACAGGGCACCACAGATACGCAGTATTTT.

The genes are TRBV6-1 and TRBJ2-7; 7 bases line up with TRBD2. The CDR3 runs 13 residues. Germline CDR1 reads MNHNS; CDR2 reads SASEGT. The ends lost 5 bases at V and 2 bases at J; junction bases unmatched: 3. For the CDR3, the DNA is TGTGCCAGCAGTTCCGGGACTACCTACGAGCAGTACTTC. Translating gives CASSSGTTYEQYF.

V gene TRBV19 combines with J gene TRBJ2-3, with D possibly TRBD2 on 6 matching bases. V lost 0 bases, J lost 6 bases, and 13 bases lay in between. The CDR3 is 15 amino acids. CDR1 is LNHDA and CDR2 is SQIVND in the germline V gene (reference sequence). CDR3: CASSIDLGGPDTQYF. DNA for the CDR3: TGTGCCAGTAGTATAGATCTCGGGGGACCGGATACGCAGTATTTT.

The chain uses TRBV4-1 and TRBJ2-3; no clear D gene. Between the trimmed V and J ends, which lost 0 bases and 3 bases, there was a span of 4 bases. CDR3 length: 13 residues. CDR1 MGHRA and CDR2 YSYEKL come from the germline V gene. DNA for the CDR3: TGCGCCAGCAGCCAAGAGTCGACAGATACGCAGTATTTT. Translating gives CASSQESTDTQYF.

This chain joins TRBV15 and TRBJ1-1, with TRBD1 matching over 10 bases. The germline gives CDR1 LNHNV, CDR2 YYDKDF (reference sequence). V shed 4 bases, J shed 0 bases, and the junction held 2 bases outside the gene matches. This CDR3 is built from 15 residues. CDR3 DNA sequence: TGTGCCACCAGCACGGACAGGGGGGTGAACACTGAAGCTTTCTTT. The encoded protein is CATSTDRGVNTEAFF.

The CDR3 protein is CAWSPPHLSSYNSPLHF. CDR3 nucleotide sequence: TGTGCCTGGAGTCCACCTCACTTGAGCTCCTATAATTCACCCCTCCACTTT. The rearrangement joins TRBV30 to TRBJ1-6; D not certain. The CDR3 is 17 residues long. Germline V lookup: CDR1 GTSNPN, CDR2 SVGIG (reference sequence). V lost 2 bases, J lost 0 bases, and 14 bases lay in between.